The next 2 T cell receptor beta chains were all read from a single sample in a study of blood T cell repertoires in COVID-19. Profiling relied on immunoSEQ multiplex PCR, and the TCRdb table lists in-frame clones only, not all of them. The table has hundreds of thousands of clones, about 90% seen once; the top ten hold roughly 0.84%. Source material: peripheral blood. Source of these receptors: a man younger than 30 with COVID-19, enrolled during active disease.

The genes are TRBV5-5 and TRBJ1-6; 8 nucleotides align to TRBD1. The CDR3 totals 13 residues. CDR1 is SGHKS and CDR2 is YYEKEE in the germline V gene (reference sequence). V was clipped by 5 bases and J by 13 bases; unmatched bases: 8. CDR3 protein: CASSWTGREPLHF. The CDR3, as DNA: TGTGCCAGCAGTTGGACAGGGAGGGAGCCCCTCCACTTT.

Concerning this clone: One end of the junction is discordant with germline, which a read error may explain. The chain uses TRBV5-8 and TRBJ1-4; D not certain. Germline V gives CDR1 SGHTS, CDR2 YDEGEE. CDR3 length: 14 residues. CDR3 nucleotides: TGTGCCAGCAGCGTTAGCTCGTGGATCACAAGCGGCCTTTTT. Its protein product is CASSVSSWITSGLF.